These T cell receptor beta chains were read from a single sample in a study of human T cells and chemical hapten exposure. TCRdb reprocessed the RACE reads with MiXCR, giving one entry per CDR3 protein. The sample includes about 68,000 distinct CDR3 sequences, about a tenth seen only once; the top ten take 4% to 6%. The material was whole blood, obtained in connection with sensitization to the hapten diphenylcyclopropenone (DPC). Receptor source: a woman in her fifties or sixties with alopecia areata. Some clones in this sample may be carry-over from other donors' samples. The CDR3 runs from the conserved cysteine through the conserved F or W. A D gene is named only where the DNA matches it firmly. Clone size is stated in some rows and not others, as once, few, many or a class when expanded.

J	V	size	D	DNA	CDR3
TRBJ2-2	TRBV19	few	NA	TGTGCCAGTAGCCGGACAGTCAACACCGGGGAGCTGTTTTTT	CASSRTVNTGELFF
TRBJ2-1	TRBV20-1	many	NA	TGCAGTGCTAGAGAAGGGCTGTACAATGAGCAGTTCTTC	CSAREGLYNEQFF
TRBJ1-5	TRBV20-1	few	NA	TGCAGTGCTGGTCAAGGCAGGGGTCAGCCCCAGCATTTT	CSAGQGRGQPQHF
TRBJ2-7	TRBV20-1	NA	TRBD2	TGCAGTGCTAGAGAGGGACTAACCTACGAGCAGTACTTC	CSAREGLTYEQYF
TRBJ2-7	TRBV6-5	few	NA	TGTGCCAGCAGTTACGGGCAGGGGTTGGGGGAGCAGTACTTC	CASSYGQGLGEQYF
TRBJ1-2	TRBV11-2	many	NA	TGTGCCAGCAGCTTAGATCGTAGGGCTGTTAGCTTC	CASSLDRRAVSF
TRBJ1-5	TRBV7-9	many	NA	TGTGCCAGCAGCGCGGGGACCCCAGCCAATCAGCCCCAGCATTTT	CASSAGTPANQPQHF
TRBJ2-1	TRBV5-1	many	NA	TGCGCCAGCAGAAACCCCTACGCGTTGAATGAGCAGTTCTTC	CASRNPYALNEQFF
TRBJ2-3	TRBV5-1	few	NA	TGCGCCAGCAGCGTCCGGGGCGATACGCAGTATTTT	CASSVRGDTQYF
TRBJ2-2	TRBV2	NA	NA	TGTGCCAGCAGTGAAAGGAGACTAGAGGGAGGGGAGCTGTTTTTT	CASSERRLEGGELFF
TRBJ1-5	TRBV28	NA	TRBD1	TGTGCCGTGACAGGGATCAATCAGCCCCAGCATTTT	CAVTGINQPQHF
TRBJ2-7	TRBV7-2	NA	NA	TGTGCCAGCAGCTTGCAGAGACTAGGAGGGCAGTACTTC	CASSLQRLGGQYF
TRBJ2-2	TRBV24-1	NA	NA	TGTGCCACCAGTGCCATGACGACAGGGAACACCGGGGAGCTGTTTTTT	CATSAMTTGNTGELFF
TRBJ2-3	TRBV5-4	few	TRBD1	TGTGCCAGCAGCTCGACGGACAGGGCCTTCACAGATACGCAGTATTTT	CASSSTDRAFTDTQYF
TRBJ2-1	TRBV19	NA	TRBD2	TGTGCCAGTAGTATCGAGCGGGGGGGCTACAATGAGCAGTTCTTC	CASSIERGGYNEQFF
TRBJ1-5	TRBV15	many	NA	TGTGCCACCAGCAGAGTCAATCAGCCCCAGCATTTT	CATSRVNQPQHF
TRBJ1-1	TRBV28	NA	TRBD1	TGTGCCAGCAGTTTCGGGACAGGGATCGAAGCTTTCTTT	CASSFGTGIEAFF
TRBJ2-1	TRBV6-6	many	NA	TGTGCCGGCTCCAGGACAGCCTGGAATGAGCAGTTCTTC	CAGSRTAWNEQFF
TRBJ2-3	TRBV28	few	NA	TGTGCCAGCACCCCCACCACGTCGGCAGATACGCAGTATTTT	CASTPTTSADTQYF
TRBJ2-3	TRBV5-4	few	TRBD1	TGTGCCAGCAGGGTACAGGGGGCAACAGATACGCAGTATTTT	CASRVQGATDTQYF
TRBJ1-6	TRBV7-9	many	NA	TGTGCCAGCAGCTTAGGGGATTCACCCCTCCACTTT	CASSLGDSPLHF
TRBJ1-1	TRBV5-5	few	NA	TGTGCCAGCAGCTTGCAAACGGGACGAAACACTGAAGCTTTCTTT	CASSLQTGRNTEAFF
TRBJ2-1	TRBV19	many	TRBD2	TGTGCCAGTAGTATAGATAATAGCGGGGGGTCCAAGAATGAGCAGTTCTTC	CASSIDNSGGSKNEQFF
TRBJ2-5	TRBV7-2	NA	NA	TGTGCCAGCAGCTTATGGCAGGCAGAAGAGACCCAGTACTTC	CASSLWQAEETQYF
TRBJ1-1	TRBV18	few	TRBD1	TGTGCCAGCTCACCGATAGGACAGGGAAACACTGAAGCTTTCTTT	CASSPIGQGNTEAFF
TRBJ1-1	TRBV15	few	NA	TGTGCCACCAGCAGAGGGAGGGGAACCGGCACTGAAGCTTTCTTT	CATSRGRGTGTEAFF
TRBJ2-2	TRBV9	NA	TRBD2	TGTGCCAGCAGCGTAGCCAGGCTAGCGGACTCGAACACCGGGGAGCTGTTTTTT	CASSVARLADSNTGELFF
TRBJ1-6	TRBV10-1	few	TRBD1	TGCGCCAGCAGCCGGGACAGTCAGGGGCCCCTCCACTTT	CASSRDSQGPLHF
TRBJ2-2	TRBV27	NA	TRBD1	TGTGCCAGCAGTTTAAGGACAGGGTTCACCGGGGAGCTGTCTTTT	CASSLRTGFTGELSF
TRBJ2-1	TRBV27	NA	NA	TGTGCCAGCAGTAACGCCGGGAGCTCCTACAATGAGCAGTTCTTC	CASSNAGSSYNEQFF
TRBJ2-7	TRBV20-1	many	NA	TGCAGTGCTAGAGATCGGGGGGGACAGATCTACGAGCAGTACTTC	CSARDRGGQIYEQYF
TRBJ2-1	TRBV10-3	few	NA	TGTGCCATCAGGAGAGACGGTAGCTCCTACAATGAGCAGTTCTTC	CAIRRDGSSYNEQFF
TRBJ2-7	TRBV6-6	many	NA	TGTGCCAGCAGTTACTCGGACGGTAGCTCCTACGAGCAGTACTTC	CASSYSDGSSYEQYF
TRBJ1-2	TRBV12-3/TRBV12-4	many	NA	TGTGCCAGCAGTTTGACAGTAAATGGCTACACCTTC	CASSLTVNGYTF
TRBJ2-3	TRBV7-9	many	NA	TGTGCCAGCAGCACTAGGACAGATACGCAGTATTTT	CASSTRTDTQYF
TRBJ1-5	TRBV6-5	few	NA	TGTGCCACCAGGGAAGGGGGGGCTAGCAATCAGCCCCAGCATTTT	CATREGGASNQPQHF
TRBJ1-5	TRBV19	many	NA	TGTGCCAGTAGTTGGCAGAGTAATCAGCCCCAGCATTTT	CASSWQSNQPQHF
TRBJ1-1	TRBV12-3/TRBV12-4	NA	NA	TGTGCCAGCAGAGGACGGTTGAACACTGAAGCTTTCTTT	CASRGRLNTEAFF
TRBJ1-2	TRBV7-9	few	NA	TGTGCCAGCAGCACAGCGGCCAGTAACTATGGCTACACCTTC	CASSTAASNYGYTF
TRBJ1-5	TRBV6-1	many	TRBD1	TGTGCCAGCAGTATGGGACAGCCCCAACGGCCCCAGCATTTT	CASSMGQPQRPQHF
TRBJ1-2	TRBV27	many	NA	TGTGCCAGCAGTGATAGGGGCTTGTATGGCTACACCTTC	CASSDRGLYGYTF
TRBJ2-4	TRBV4-3	NA	TRBD1	TGCGCCAGCAGCCACGGGACAGGGGGCTTAGACATTCAGTACTTC	CASSHGTGGLDIQYF
TRBJ2-7	TRBV3-1	many	NA	TGTGCCAGCAGCCGTCGAGCCGGCACCTACGAGCAGTACTTC	CASSRRAGTYEQYF
TRBJ1-1	TRBV5-1	many	NA	TGCGCCAGCAGCTTGGAGGGGAAGAACACTGAAGCTTTCTTT	CASSLEGKNTEAFF
TRBJ1-3	TRBV28	many	TRBD1	TGTGCCAGCAGTCTGGGACAGGGCGGGCAAACGGCCATATATTTT	CASSLGQGGQTAIYF
TRBJ2-7	TRBV6-2/TRBV6-3	few	TRBD1	TGTGCCAGCAGTTACCAGGGGGCATCCTACGAGCAGTACTTC	CASSYQGASYEQYF
TRBJ1-2	TRBV5-1	few	NA	TGCGCCAGCAGCTTGGACGGAAGCTATGGCTACACCTTC	CASSLDGSYGYTF
TRBJ1-5	TRBV7-6	NA	NA	TGTGCCAGCAGCCGTTTGGGAGCTAATCAGCCCCAGCATTTT	CASSRLGANQPQHF
TRBJ2-1	TRBV7-2	NA	NA	TGTGCCAGCAGCTTTTCTAGCGTTTACAATGAGCAGTTCTTC	CASSFSSVYNEQFF
TRBJ2-1	TRBV7-2	NA	TRBD2	TGTGCCAGCAGCTTAGGGATCGGGGGGACCTACAATGAGCAGTTCTTC	CASSLGIGGTYNEQFF
TRBJ2-4	TRBV5-1	many	NA	TGCGCCAGCAGCTTGGAGGGTACCTTAGCGTTGGCCAAAAACATTCAGTACTTC	CASSLEGTLALAKNIQYF
TRBJ1-5	TRBV5-5	many	NA	TGTGCCAGCAGTCCCCTTCGCGGGGCCGGGGATAGCAATCAGCCCCAGCATTTT	CASSPLRGAGDSNQPQHF
TRBJ1-1	TRBV20-1	NA	NA	TGCAGTGCCGTGACAGTAATGAACACTGAAGCTTTCTTT	CSAVTVMNTEAFF
TRBJ1-1	TRBV7-6	NA	NA	TGTGCCAGCAGCTTAAAGGGGTACACTGAAGCTTTCTTT	CASSLKGYTEAFF
TRBJ2-3	TRBV12-3/TRBV12-4	many	NA	TGTGCCAGCAGCTTATATAGGGGCACAGATACGCAGTATTTT	CASSLYRGTDTQYF
TRBJ1-1	TRBV5-1	NA	TRBD1	TGCGCCAGCAGCTTGGCCCGGACAGGGGCTTGGAACACTGAAGCTTTCTTT	CASSLARTGAWNTEAFF
TRBJ1-1	TRBV12-3/TRBV12-4	many	TRBD1	TGTGCCAGCAGTACATATCCTACGGGACAGGGGGAGGCTGAAGCTTTCTTT	CASSTYPTGQGEAEAFF
TRBJ2-1	TRBV9	many	NA	TGTGCCAGCAGACCGGTCAGGAGGAGCTACAATGAGCAGTTCTTC	CASRPVRRSYNEQFF
TRBJ1-1	TRBV29-1	NA	NA	TGCAGCGCGGGACTGCGGATCACTGAAGCTTTCTTT	CSAGLRITEAFF
TRBJ1-1	TRBV3-1	few	TRBD1	TGTGCCAGCAGCCCTTGGGACAGGGCAAAAGTAGGAGCTTTCTTT	CASSPWDRAKVGAFF